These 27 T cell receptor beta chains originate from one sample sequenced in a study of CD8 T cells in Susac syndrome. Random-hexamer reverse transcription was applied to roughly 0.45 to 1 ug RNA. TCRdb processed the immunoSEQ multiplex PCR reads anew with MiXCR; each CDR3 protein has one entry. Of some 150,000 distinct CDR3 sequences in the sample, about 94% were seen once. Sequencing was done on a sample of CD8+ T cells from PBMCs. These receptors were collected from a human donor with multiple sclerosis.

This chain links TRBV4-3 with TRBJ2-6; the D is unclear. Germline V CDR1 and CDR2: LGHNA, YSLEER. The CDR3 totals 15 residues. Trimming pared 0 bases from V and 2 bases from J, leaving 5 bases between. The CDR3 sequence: CASSQDITGANVLTF. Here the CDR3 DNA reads TGCGCCAGCAGCCAAGATATAACTGGGGCCAACGTCCTGACTTTC.

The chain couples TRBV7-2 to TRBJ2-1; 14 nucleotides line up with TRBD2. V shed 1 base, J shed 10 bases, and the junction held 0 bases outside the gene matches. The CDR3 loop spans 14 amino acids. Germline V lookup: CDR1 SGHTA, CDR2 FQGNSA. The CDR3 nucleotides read TGTGCCAGCAGCTTAGGGACTAGCGGGGGGGAGCAGTTCTTC. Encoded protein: CASSLGTSGGEQFF. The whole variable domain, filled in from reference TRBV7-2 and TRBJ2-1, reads GAGVSQSPSNKVTEKGKDVELRCDPISGHTALYWYRQSLGQGLEFLIYFQGNSAPDKSGLPSDRFSAERTGGSVSTLTIQRTQQEDSAVYLCASSLGTSGGEQFFGPGTRLTVL.

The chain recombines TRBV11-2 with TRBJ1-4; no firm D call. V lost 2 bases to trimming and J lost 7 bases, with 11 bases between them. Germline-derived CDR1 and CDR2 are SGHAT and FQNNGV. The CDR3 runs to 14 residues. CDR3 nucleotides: TGTGCCAGCAGCTTAAGTCTACTGAGTGAAAAACTGTTTTTT. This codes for CASSLSLLSEKLFF.

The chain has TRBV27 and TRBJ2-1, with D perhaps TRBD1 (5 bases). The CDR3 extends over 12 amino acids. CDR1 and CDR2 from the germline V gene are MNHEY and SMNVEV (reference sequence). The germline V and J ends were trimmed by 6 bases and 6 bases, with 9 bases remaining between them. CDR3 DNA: TGTGCCAGCAGATCAGGGCCCAATGAGCAGTTCTTC. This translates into CASRSGPNEQFF.

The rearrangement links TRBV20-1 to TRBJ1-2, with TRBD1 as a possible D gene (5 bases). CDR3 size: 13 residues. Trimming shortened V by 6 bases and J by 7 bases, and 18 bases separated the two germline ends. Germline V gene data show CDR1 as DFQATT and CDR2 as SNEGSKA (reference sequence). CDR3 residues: CSALAGTSGGYTF. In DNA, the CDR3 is TGCAGTGCCCTCGCCGGGACCTCGGGTGGCTACACCTTC.

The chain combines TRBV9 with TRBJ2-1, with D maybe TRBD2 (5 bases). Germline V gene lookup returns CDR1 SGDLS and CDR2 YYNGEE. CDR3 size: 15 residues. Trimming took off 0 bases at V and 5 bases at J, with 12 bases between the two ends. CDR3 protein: CASSVEGVTNNEQFF. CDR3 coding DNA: TGTGCCAGCAGCGTAGAGGGAGTAACTAACAATGAGCAGTTCTTC.

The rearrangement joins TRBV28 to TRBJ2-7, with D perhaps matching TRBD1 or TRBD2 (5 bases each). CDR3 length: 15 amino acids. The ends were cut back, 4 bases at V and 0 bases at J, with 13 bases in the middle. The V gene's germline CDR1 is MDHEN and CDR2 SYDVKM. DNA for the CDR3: TGTGCCAGCAGTTCCACAGGAGGAACCTCCTACGAGCAGTACTTC. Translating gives CASSSTGGTSYEQYF.

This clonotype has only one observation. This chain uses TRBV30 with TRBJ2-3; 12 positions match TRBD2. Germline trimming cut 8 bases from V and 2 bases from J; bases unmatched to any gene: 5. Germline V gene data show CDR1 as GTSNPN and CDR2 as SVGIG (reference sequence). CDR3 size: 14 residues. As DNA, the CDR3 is TGTGCCAGAGGACTAGCGGGGCACACAGATACGCAGTATTTT. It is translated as CARGLAGHTDTQYF.

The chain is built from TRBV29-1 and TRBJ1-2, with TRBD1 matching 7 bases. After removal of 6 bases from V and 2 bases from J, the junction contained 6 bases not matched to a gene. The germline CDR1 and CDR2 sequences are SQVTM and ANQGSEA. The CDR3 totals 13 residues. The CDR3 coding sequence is TGCAGCGTGTGGACAGGCACAAACTATGGCTACACCTTC. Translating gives CSVWTGTNYGYTF.

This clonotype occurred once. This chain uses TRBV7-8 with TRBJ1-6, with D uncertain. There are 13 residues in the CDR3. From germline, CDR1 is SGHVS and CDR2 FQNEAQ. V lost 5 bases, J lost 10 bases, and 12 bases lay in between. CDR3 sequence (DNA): TGTGCCAGCAGCACGAGGGTTGGGTCACCCCTCCACTTT. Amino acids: CASSTRVGSPLHF.

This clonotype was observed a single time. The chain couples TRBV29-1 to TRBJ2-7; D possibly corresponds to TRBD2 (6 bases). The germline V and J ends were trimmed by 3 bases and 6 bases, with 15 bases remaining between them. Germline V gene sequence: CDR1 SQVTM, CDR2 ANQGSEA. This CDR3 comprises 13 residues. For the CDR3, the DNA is TGCAGCGTTGAGCGGGAACTAGTGGGCGAGCAGTACTTC. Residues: CSVERELVGEQYF.

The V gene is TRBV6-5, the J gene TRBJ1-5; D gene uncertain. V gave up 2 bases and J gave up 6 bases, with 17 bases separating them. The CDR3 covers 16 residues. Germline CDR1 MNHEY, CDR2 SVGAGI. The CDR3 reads CASSYGPRKVSQPQHF. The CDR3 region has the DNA TGTGCCAGCAGTTACGGTCCCAGGAAGGTCAGTCAGCCCCAGCATTTT.

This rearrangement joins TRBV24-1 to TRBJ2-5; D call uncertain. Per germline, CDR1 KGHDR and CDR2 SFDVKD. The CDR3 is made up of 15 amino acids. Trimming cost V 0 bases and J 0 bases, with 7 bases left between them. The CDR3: CATSDLQENQETQYF. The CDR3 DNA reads TGTGCCACCAGTGATTTGCAAGAGAACCAAGAGACCCAGTACTTC.

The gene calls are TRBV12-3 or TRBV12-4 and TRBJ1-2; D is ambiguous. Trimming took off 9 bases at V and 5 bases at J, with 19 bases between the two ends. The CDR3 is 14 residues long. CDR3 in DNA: TGTGCCAGACCCCTAGATAGGTTCTGGTATGGCTACACCTTC. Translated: CARPLDRFWYGYTF.

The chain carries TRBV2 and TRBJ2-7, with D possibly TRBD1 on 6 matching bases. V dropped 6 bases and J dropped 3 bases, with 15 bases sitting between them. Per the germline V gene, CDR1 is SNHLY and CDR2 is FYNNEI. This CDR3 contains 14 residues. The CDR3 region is CASSDHSTGYEQYF. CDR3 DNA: TGTGCCAGCAGCGACCACTCGACAGGCTACGAGCAGTACTTC.

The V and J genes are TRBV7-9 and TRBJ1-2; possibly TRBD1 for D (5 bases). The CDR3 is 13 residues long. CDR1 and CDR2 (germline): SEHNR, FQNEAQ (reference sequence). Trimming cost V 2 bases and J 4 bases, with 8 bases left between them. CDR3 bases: TGTGCCAGCAGCTTACCAGGGCTCTATGGCTACACCTTC. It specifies CASSLPGLYGYTF.

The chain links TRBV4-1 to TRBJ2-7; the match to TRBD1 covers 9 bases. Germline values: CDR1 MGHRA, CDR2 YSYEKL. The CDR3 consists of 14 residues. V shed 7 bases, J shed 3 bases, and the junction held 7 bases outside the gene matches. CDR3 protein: CASTPGQGYYEQYF. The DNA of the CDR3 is TGCGCCAGCACCCCGGGACAGGGCTACTACGAGCAGTACTTC.

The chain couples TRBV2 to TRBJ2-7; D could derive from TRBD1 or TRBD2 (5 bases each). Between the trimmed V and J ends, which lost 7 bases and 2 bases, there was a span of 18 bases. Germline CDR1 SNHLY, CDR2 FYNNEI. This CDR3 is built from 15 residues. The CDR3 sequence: CASMVDWGKPYEQYF. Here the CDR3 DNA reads TGTGCCAGCATGGTTGATTGGGGGAAACCCTACGAGCAGTACTTC.

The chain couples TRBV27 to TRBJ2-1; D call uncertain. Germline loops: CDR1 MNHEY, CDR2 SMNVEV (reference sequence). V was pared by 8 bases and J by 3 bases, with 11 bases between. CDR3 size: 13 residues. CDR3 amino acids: CASGTTVYNEQFF. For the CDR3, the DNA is TGTGCCAGCGGAACGACTGTCTACAATGAGCAGTTCTTC.

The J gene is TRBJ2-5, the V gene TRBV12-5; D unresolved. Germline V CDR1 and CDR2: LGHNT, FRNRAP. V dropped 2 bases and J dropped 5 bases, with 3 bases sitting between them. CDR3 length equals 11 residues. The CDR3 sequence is CASGLYETQYF. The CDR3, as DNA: TGTGCTAGTGGTTTGTATGAGACCCAGTACTTC.

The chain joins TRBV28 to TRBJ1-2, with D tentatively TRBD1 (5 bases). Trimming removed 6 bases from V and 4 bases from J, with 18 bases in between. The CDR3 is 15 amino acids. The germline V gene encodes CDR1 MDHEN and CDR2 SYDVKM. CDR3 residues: CASRTDSSGFYGYTF. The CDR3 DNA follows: TGTGCCAGCAGAACCGACAGTTCCGGATTCTATGGCTACACCTTC.

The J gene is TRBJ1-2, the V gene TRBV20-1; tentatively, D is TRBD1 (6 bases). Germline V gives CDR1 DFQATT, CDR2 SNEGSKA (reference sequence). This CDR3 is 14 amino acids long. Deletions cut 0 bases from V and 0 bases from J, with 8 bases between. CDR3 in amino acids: CSARDQGTNYGYTF. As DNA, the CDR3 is TGCAGTGCTAGAGATCAGGGGACTAACTATGGCTACACCTTC.

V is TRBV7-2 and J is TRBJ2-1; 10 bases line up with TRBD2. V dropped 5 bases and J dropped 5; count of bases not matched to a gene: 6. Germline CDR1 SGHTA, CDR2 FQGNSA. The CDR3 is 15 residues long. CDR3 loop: CASSPTSGDHNEQFF. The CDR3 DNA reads TGTGCCAGCAGCCCCACTAGCGGGGACCACAATGAGCAGTTCTTC.

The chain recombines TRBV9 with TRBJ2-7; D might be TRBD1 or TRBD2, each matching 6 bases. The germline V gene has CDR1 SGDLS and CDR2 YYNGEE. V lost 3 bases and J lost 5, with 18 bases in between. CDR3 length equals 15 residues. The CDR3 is CASSEGGQTGHEQYF. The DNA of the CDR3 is TGTGCCAGCAGCGAGGGGGGCCAAACAGGCCACGAGCAGTACTTC.

CDR3 loop: CSARGTKDYGYTF. CDR3 in DNA: TGCAGTGCTAGAGGGACGAAGGACTATGGCTACACCTTC. The J gene is TRBJ1-2, the V gene TRBV20-1, with D unclear. Germline CDR1 DFQATT, CDR2 SNEGSKA (reference sequence). The CDR3 is made up of 13 amino acids. With 1 base removed from V and 3 bases from J, the gap between germline ends came to 9 bases.

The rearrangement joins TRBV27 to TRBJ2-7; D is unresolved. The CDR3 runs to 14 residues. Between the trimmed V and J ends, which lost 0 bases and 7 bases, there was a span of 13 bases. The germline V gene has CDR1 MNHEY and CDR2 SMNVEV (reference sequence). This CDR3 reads CASSLSNRAREQYF. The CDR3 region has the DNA TGTGCCAGCAGTTTATCAAATCGGGCGCGGGAGCAGTACTTC.

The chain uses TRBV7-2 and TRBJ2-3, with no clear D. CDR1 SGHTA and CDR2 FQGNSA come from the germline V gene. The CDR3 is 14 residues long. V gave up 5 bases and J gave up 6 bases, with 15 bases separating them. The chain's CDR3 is CASSIGLGLDTQYF. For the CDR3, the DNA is TGTGCCAGCAGCATTGGGTTGGGGTTGGATACGCAGTATTTT. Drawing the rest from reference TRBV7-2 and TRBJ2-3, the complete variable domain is GAGVSQSPSNKVTEKGKDVELRCDPISGHTALYWYRQSLGQGLEFLIYFQGNSAPDKSGLPSDRFSAERTGGSVSTLTIQRTQQEDSAVYLCASSIGLGLDTQYFGPGTRLTVL.